The present TCR beta chain was sequenced within a study of post-analysis software for immune sequencing data. Study-level results: Controls showed significantly higher normalized Chao1 diversity than did multiple sclerosis patients. Among 5 or 6 TRBV segments more frequent in patients than controls were TRBV5-6, TRBV5-1 and TRBV20-1.

Unique molecular identifiers featured in each of the TCR beta cDNA libraries. The source material, roughly 0.9 to 11 million T cells, gave rise to about 520,000 cDNA molecules. TCRdb passed the PCR reads through MiXCR, listing each CDR3 protein once. The sample shows 250,000 to 300,000 distinct CDR3 sequences, 36% of them seen only once. Germline lookup yields CDR1 SGHTA and CDR2 FQGNSA. The CDR3 runs to 15 residues. V was pared by 5 bases and J by 5 bases, with 10 bases of the junction left unmatched. To note about this clonotype: The target antigen is unknown.

The gene calls are TRBV7-2 and TRBJ2-3, with TRBD2 matching over 7 bases. Sequencing was carried out using blood. This TCR was recovered from a girl between 5 and 17 years old with multiple sclerosis. CDR3 residues: CASSLREREGDTQYF. The CDR3 bases are TGTGCCAGCAGCCTGCGGGAGAGGGAGGGAGATACGCAGTATTTT.